A selection of T cell receptor beta chains follows, all from one sample in a study of T cell responses to AZD1222 COVID-19 vaccine. Only in-frame clones appear in the TCRdb table, and some are missing; sequencing was by immunoSEQ multiplex PCR. The table has 140,000 to 150,000 clones, 85% to 95% seen once; the top ten hold approximately 2%. The source material was peripheral blood, sampled on day 0 of AZD1222 vaccination. These receptors were taken from an adult in good health. Both conserved end residues are part of each CDR3. Each record gives: CDR3 DNA, CDR3 protein, CDR3 length, J gene, D gene, clone size, V gene. D genes are given only for firm matches. Part of the rows lack a size; the others show once, few, many or a class for expanded clones.

TGTGCCAGCAGCATTACTACAGACGGATGGAGTGGCTACACCTTC | CASSITTDGWSGYTF | 15 | TRBJ1-2 | . | . | TRBV6-5
TGTGCCATCAGTGCGGACAGGGGGAGAGGAAACACCGGGGAGCTGTTTTTT | CAISADRGRGNTGELFF | 17 | TRBJ2-2 | TRBD1 | . | TRBV10-3
TGTGCCAGCAGTGAAGAAACCCAGTACTTC | CASSEETQYF | 10 | TRBJ2-4 | . | . | TRBV6-1
TGTGCTAGTGGTTTGTCGGGTACCTACGAGCAGTACTTC | CASGLSGTYEQYF | 13 | TRBJ2-7 | . | . | TRBV12-5
TGCAGCGTTGATGGTCCCACCCGCGAGCAGTACTTC | CSVDGPTREQYF | 12 | TRBJ2-7 | . | . | TRBV29-1
TGTGCCAGCAGTGAGGGGGATACGCAGTATTTT | CASSEGDTQYF | 11 | TRBJ2-3 | . | . | TRBV5-6
TGCAGCGTTGAAGGAGGGGAGACAGATACGCAGTATTTT | CSVEGGETDTQYF | 13 | TRBJ2-3 | . | . | TRBV29-1
TGTGCCAGCAAACCGGCAGGGGACGTCCACACTGAAGCTTTCTTT | CASKPAGDVHTEAFF | 15 | TRBJ1-1 | . | . | TRBV21-1
TGCGCCAGCAGTATGGACAGGAGATCGGAAAAACTGTTTTTT | CASSMDRRSEKLFF | 14 | TRBJ1-4 | TRBD1 | . | TRBV5-1
TGTGCCAGCAGCTCAGGGTCTCACGAGCAGTACTTC | CASSSGSHEQYF | 12 | TRBJ2-7 | . | . | TRBV3-1/TRBV3-2
TGTGCCAGCAGCTTAGGAACGGCGGAGGTGGGCTACACCTTC | CASSLGTAEVGYTF | 14 | TRBJ1-2 | . | . | TRBV7-9
TGTGCCAGCAGTGAACTAAGGCTCCCCCACGGCGGGACCGGGGAGCTGTTTTTT | CASSELRLPHGGTGELFF | 18 | TRBJ2-2 | . | . | TRBV2
TGCGCCAGCAGCATACGACCTTCCACGGGGTTGAACACTGAAGCTTTCTTT | CASSIRPSTGLNTEAFF | 17 | TRBJ1-1 | . | . | TRBV5-1
TGCGCCAGCAGTTCGCACCTCAGGGACCAAAAAGCTTTCTTT | CASSSHLRDQKAFF | 14 | TRBJ1-1 | . | . | TRBV5-1
TGTGCCAGCAGCCCCGAGGGGCATCAGCCCCAGCATTTT | CASSPEGHQPQHF | 13 | TRBJ1-5 | . | once | TRBV7-8
TGTGCCAGCAGCTTAGGCCGCGTAGCGGTAAGGAGCTCCTACAATGAGCAGTTCTTC | CASSLGRVAVRSSYNEQFF | 19 | TRBJ2-1 | . | . | TRBV7-8
TGTGCCAGCAGTATAGCCGGGACAGCCCAATATGAGCAGTTCTTC | CASSIAGTAQYEQFF | 15 | TRBJ2-1 | TRBD1 | . | TRBV7-6
TGTGCCAGCAGCCCTACTAGCGGAGCCACAGATACGCAGTATTTT | CASSPTSGATDTQYF | 15 | TRBJ2-3 | TRBD2 | . | TRBV14
TGTGCCAGTAGTGCCCGGACAGGGACCGCTGAAGCTTTCTTT | CASSARTGTAEAFF | 14 | TRBJ1-1 | TRBD1 | . | TRBV19
TGTGCCAGCAGCCCCACAGAGAACACTGAAGCTTTCTTT | CASSPTENTEAFF | 13 | TRBJ1-1 | . | . | TRBV6-5
TGTGCCAGCAGCGGACAGGGGAGTGCTGGCTACACCTTC | CASSGQGSAGYTF | 13 | TRBJ1-2 | TRBD1 | . | TRBV9
TGTGCCAGCTCACCGGGCAGGGGAGGCACTGAAGCTTTCTTT | CASSPGRGGTEAFF | 14 | TRBJ1-1 | . | once | TRBV18
TGTGCCAGCTCCCCTCCCGCGACAGGGGGAATCGGGGATCAGCCCCAGCATTTT | CASSPPATGGIGDQPQHF | 18 | TRBJ1-5 | TRBD1 | . | TRBV18
TGTGCCAGCATGACAGGGGCGCTGGATGGCTACACCTTC | CASMTGALDGYTF | 13 | TRBJ1-2 | TRBD1 | . | TRBV6-5
TGCGCCAGCAGCCCACCTCTGACAGGGGCGGGGACTGAAGCTTTCTTT | CASSPPLTGAGTEAFF | 16 | TRBJ1-1 | TRBD1 | . | TRBV5-1
TGTGCCAGCAGCTCAGGGATTTCCTATGGCTACACCTTC | CASSSGISYGYTF | 13 | TRBJ1-2 | . | . | TRBV5-6